The 18 T cell receptor beta chains presented below share a single source sample, sequenced in a study of cytomegalovirus exposure and HLA in healthy donors. A multiplex PCR was run with 60 Vbeta primers and 13 Jbeta primers. Sequencing was performed with immunoSEQ multiplex PCR; in TCRdb, only in-frame clones are kept and a portion is missing. Among 150,000 or so clones listed, 70% to 80% were seen once. The sequenced material came from PBMCs. The receptors were gathered from a man aged 18 to 35 in good health and CMV-seropositive.

This chain connects TRBV19 to TRBJ2-2; weak D call: TRBD1 (6 bases). The germline V gene encodes CDR1 LNHDA and CDR2 SQIVND (reference sequence). V was trimmed by 5 bases and J by 7 bases, leaving 17 bases between them. The length of the CDR3 is 15 residues. CDR3 loop: CASSPYPRGHGELFF. DNA for the CDR3: TGTGCCAGTAGTCCTTATCCAAGGGGACACGGGGAGCTGTTTTTT.

The chain couples TRBV27 to TRBJ1-2; a possible D gene is TRBD1 (5 bases). The CDR3 loop spans 14 amino acids. Between the trimmed V and J ends, which lost 6 bases and 4 bases, there was a span of 15 bases. Per the germline V gene, CDR1 is MNHEY and CDR2 is SMNVEV (reference sequence). The CDR3 nucleotides are TGTGCCAGCAGCGGACAAAGATTCCCCTATGGCTACACCTTC. This sequence encodes CASSGQRFPYGYTF.

The chain is built from TRBV4-3 and TRBJ2-7; TRBD1 matches 9 bases. The V gene end was trimmed by 1 base and the J gene end by 5 bases; junction bases not matched to a gene: 6. The CDR3 length is 15 residues. Germline V gene lookup returns CDR1 LGHNA and CDR2 YSLEER. The CDR3 DNA reads as TGCGCCAGCAGCCAAGCGACAGGGGGTGCCAACGAGCAGTACTTC. It encodes CASSQATGGANEQYF.

V and J are TRBV29-1 and TRBJ2-7; TRBD2 is a possible D gene (6 bases). The germline CDR1 and CDR2 sequences are SQVTM and ANQGSEA. CDR3 length equals 13 residues. Trimming shortened V by 3 bases and J by 0 bases, and 9 bases separated the two germline ends. CDR3 bases: TGCAGCGTTGAGGCGGGATCCTCCTACGAGCAGTACTTC. The encoded protein is CSVEAGSSYEQYF.

This clone was detected once. The chain combines TRBV5-4 with TRBJ1-5, with unresolved D. Germline V CDR1 and CDR2: SGHNT, YYREEE (reference sequence). The CDR3 has 13 amino acids. Trimming left V 5 bases short and J 7 bases short, with 13 bases between. DNA for the CDR3: TGTGCCAGCAGTGAAGGGAGAGGGCAGCCCCAGCATTTT. Amino acid sequence: CASSEGRGQPQHF.

The rearrangement uses TRBV5-1 and TRBJ2-3; D might be TRBD2 (7 bases). Germline V gene data show CDR1 as SGHRS and CDR2 as YFSETQ. The CDR3 contains 17 residues. Trimming left V 0 bases short and J 4 bases short, with 18 bases between. CDR3 nucleotide sequence: TGCGCCAGCAGCTTGGTAGCTAGTGGGGGGGCCGCAGATACGCAGTATTTT. This codes for CASSLVASGGAADTQYF.

About this clone: Because the CDR3's place on the DNA is in doubt, the DNA is left out and the CDR3 is given as listed by TCRdb. The V and J genes are TRBV19 and TRBJ2-7; the table gives TRBD1 as D, unverified against the DNA. CDR1 and CDR2 from the germline V gene are LNHDA and SQIVND (reference sequence). The CDR3 numbers 17 amino acids, ends counted. CDR3 residues: CASSILRAGTGSYEQYF.

The chain has TRBV7-9 and TRBJ2-7, with 7 bases that match TRBD1. CDR3 length equals 15 residues. Germline V CDR1 and CDR2: SEHNR, FQNEAQ (reference sequence). J gave up 3 bases and V 5 bases, and 10 bases lay outside the gene matches. The CDR3 nucleotides read TGTGCCAGCAGCCTCGCCGGGACAGAATACTACGAGCAGTACTTC. As protein: CASSLAGTEYYEQYF.

V usage is TRBV2 and J usage is TRBJ2-2; no clear D. Per the germline V gene, CDR1 is SNHLY and CDR2 is FYNNEI. The CDR3 consists of 13 residues. V was pared by 5 bases and J by 7 bases, with 11 bases between. The DNA for the CDR3 is TGTGCCAGCAGTCGGTCTAATGTCGGGGAGCTGTTTTTT. Translating it yields CASSRSNVGELFF.

The chain couples TRBV9 to TRBJ2-5; 15 bases align to TRBD2. CDR3 length: 18 amino acids. Per the germline V gene, CDR1 is SGDLS and CDR2 is YYNGEE. V dropped 4 bases and J dropped 5; count of bases not matched to a gene: 12. In nucleotides, the CDR3 is TGTGCCAGCAGCCCGAGAGGACTAGCGGGAGGGCCTTCGGAGACCCAGTACTTC. This translates into CASSPRGLAGGPSETQYF.

Only one count was recorded for this clone. The chain couples TRBV19 to TRBJ2-5, with TRBD2 identical over 11 bases. Germline-derived CDR1 and CDR2 are LNHDA and SQIVND (reference sequence). This CDR3 has 16 residues. With 5 bases clipped from V and 4 bases from J, the junction kept 9 bases outside the gene matches. DNA for the CDR3: TGTGCCAGTAGTGCATATAGCGGGAGGGCCGGAGAGACCCAGTACTTC. Its protein product is CASSAYSGRAGETQYF.

Of note for this clone: Lacking the conserved final phenylalanine or tryptophan, this CDR3 likely reflects a read error. The chain joins TRBV6-6 to TRBJ1-6; 7 bases are a match to TRBD1. The CDR3 length is 15 residues. Looked up from germline, CDR1 is MNHNY and CDR2 is SVGAGI (reference sequence). Trimming removed 0 bases from V and 7 bases from J; junction bases left unmatched: 3. The DNA for the CDR3 is TGTGCCAGCAGTTACTCGGGACAGCTGAATTCACCCCTCCACCTT. As protein: CASSYSGQLNSPLHL.

The CDR3 loop reads CASSSPRGTYYGYTF. CDR3 coding DNA: TGTGCCAGCAGTTCCCCCCGGGGGACTTACTATGGCTACACCTTC. This sequence joins TRBV6-5 and TRBJ1-2; perhaps TRBD1 as D (5 bases). The V gene's germline CDR1 is MNHEY and CDR2 SVGAGI. The CDR3 loop spans 15 amino acids. V lost 4 bases and J 3 bases, leaving 15 bases between the germline ends.

The chain links TRBV6-5 to TRBJ1-3; D is perhaps TRBD1 (5 bases). Germline V CDR1 and CDR2: MNHEY, SVGAGI. V was trimmed by 8 bases and J by 0 bases, leaving 14 bases between them. The CDR3 runs 15 residues. The DNA for the CDR3 is TGTGCCAGCCGGGAGCCAGGGTACTCTGGAAACACCATATATTTT. It encodes CASREPGYSGNTIYF.

V is TRBV21-1 and J is TRBJ2-7; TRBD2 is the table's D call, not checked against the DNA. TRBV21-1 is noted as a pseudogene. This CDR3 is built from 11 residues. The chain's CDR3 is CASSLRYEQYF. The CDR3 bases are TGTGCCAGCAGCCTCCGCTACGAGCAGTACTTC.

The chain recombines TRBV6-4 with TRBJ2-3, with D unresolved. The CDR3 has 15 residues. Trimming removed 0 bases from V and 4 bases from J, with 11 bases in between. CDR1 and CDR2 (germline): MRHNA, SNTAGT. CDR3 sequence (DNA): TGTGCCAGCAGTGACTCTGCGGCTCTTTCAGATACGCAGTATTTT. This codes for CASSDSAALSDTQYF.

The rearrangement uses TRBV10-3 and TRBJ1-1; D ambiguous. The germline CDR1 and CDR2 sequences are ENHRY and SYGVKD. The CDR3 sequence is 12 residues long. V lost 3 bases, J lost 4 bases, and 6 bases lay in between. The CDR3 here is CAISEAITEAFF. The CDR3 DNA follows: TGTGCCATCAGTGAAGCTATCACTGAAGCTTTCTTT.

This chain joins TRBV11-1 and TRBJ2-7; 7 bases map to TRBD1. Per the germline V gene, CDR1 is SGHAT and CDR2 is FQDESV (reference sequence). The trim removed 1 base at V and 3 bases at J, leaving 6 bases unmatched. The CDR3 contains 15 residues. The chain's CDR3 is CASSLVPGQFYEQYF. The CDR3 nucleotides are TGTGCCAGCAGCTTAGTCCCGGGACAGTTCTACGAGCAGTACTTC. Together with reference TRBV11-1 and TRBJ2-7, the CDR3 gives the full variable domain: EAEVAQSPRYKITEKSQAVAFWCDPISGHATLYWYRQILGQGPELLVQFQDESVVDDSQLPKDRFSAERLKGVDSTLKIQPAELGDSAMYLCASSLVPGQFYEQYFGPGTRLTVT.